This T cell receptor beta chain is from a study of shared T cell receptors in the human thymus. Repertoires were generated with immunoSEQ multiplex PCR, while TCRdb's copy carries only in-frame clones and drops some. The data show about 540,000 clones, about four fifths seen once. The germline V gene has CDR1 MNHEY and CDR2 SMNVEV (reference sequence). V was pared by 3 bases and J by 4 bases, with 10 bases between. The CDR3 covers 13 residues. The sample also formed part of further work on human thymus T cells. In that study: An apparent bias in V and J gene usage was seen in thymic and blood repertoires.

The specimen was thymocytes. The chain employs TRBV27 and TRBJ2-7; D uncertain. The origin of this receptor is a boy under two years old with a congenital heart defect. CDR3 in DNA: TGTGCCAGCAGTTTTGGCTTGAGGTACGAGCAGTACTTC. This encodes CASSFGLRYEQYF.